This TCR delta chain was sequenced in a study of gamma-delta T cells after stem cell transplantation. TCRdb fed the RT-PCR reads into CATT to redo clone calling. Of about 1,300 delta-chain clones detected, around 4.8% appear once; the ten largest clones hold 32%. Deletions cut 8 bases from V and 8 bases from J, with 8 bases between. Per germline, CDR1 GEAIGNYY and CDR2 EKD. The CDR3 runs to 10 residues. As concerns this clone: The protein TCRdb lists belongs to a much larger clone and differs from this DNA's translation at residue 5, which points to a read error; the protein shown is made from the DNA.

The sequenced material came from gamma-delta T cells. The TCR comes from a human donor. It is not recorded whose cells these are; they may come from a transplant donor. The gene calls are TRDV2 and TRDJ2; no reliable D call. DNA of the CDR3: TGTGCCTCGTTGGATGCACAACTCTTCTTT. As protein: CASLDAQLFF.